One and the same sample provided the 13 T cell receptor beta chains below, sequenced in a study of PD-1 blockade in classical Hodgkin lymphoma. This sample's time point: newly diagnosed, previously untreated cHL patient sample. Sequencing was performed with immunoSEQ multiplex PCR; in TCRdb, only in-frame clones are kept and a portion is missing. The repertoire consists of 17,000 or so clones, with 84% occurring once and the leading ten covering 8% to 9%. The sequencing input was peripheral blood mononuclear cells (PBMCs). These receptors came from a human donor with classical Hodgkin lymphoma.

This clone was detected once. V usage is TRBV6-5 and J usage is TRBJ1-1; no reliable D call. V lost 1 base and J 0 bases, leaving 12 bases between the germline ends. This CDR3 comprises 16 residues. Germline-derived CDR1 and CDR2 are MNHEY and SVGAGI. The CDR3 sequence: CASSYLSQPMNTEAFF. The CDR3 region has the DNA TGTGCCAGCAGTTACTTGTCGCAGCCCATGAACACTGAAGCTTTCTTT.

The chain is built from TRBV6-5 and TRBJ2-3, with 7 bases lining up with TRBD1. CDR1 MNHEY and CDR2 SVGAGI come from the germline V gene. CDR3 length equals 14 residues. Trimming took 4 bases from V and 3 from J; bases not matched to a gene: 4. The CDR3 here is CASSSPRGTDTQYF. CDR3 sequence (DNA): TGTGCCAGCAGTTCCCCCAGGGGGACAGATACGCAGTATTTT.

The genes are TRBV10-1 and TRBJ2-3, with 9 bases identical to TRBD2. The germline gives CDR1 WNHNN, CDR2 SYGVQD (reference sequence). This CDR3 has 15 residues. The trim removed 5 bases at V and 2 bases at J, leaving 5 bases unmatched. The CDR3 DNA follows: TGCGCCAGCAGTCCGACTAGCGGACTCACAGATACGCAGTATTTT. Its protein product is CASSPTSGLTDTQYF.

In this sample, this clone turned up a few times. Different DNA sequences within this sample yield the same CDR3. The rearrangement uses TRBV19 and TRBJ1-3; no reliable D call. Germline values: CDR1 LNHDA, CDR2 SQIVND (reference sequence). The V gene lost 3 bases and the J gene lost 0 bases, with 6 bases spanning the gap. The CDR3 covers 14 residues. Here the CDR3 reads CASSIAGSGNTIYF. In nucleotides, the CDR3 is TGTGCCAGTAGTATCGCGGGCTCTGGAAACACCATATATTTT.

The chain's CDR3 is CASLIRGSRSGEQFF. For the CDR3, the DNA is TGTGCCAGCCTAATTCGGGGGAGTAGGTCAGGTGAGCAGTTCTTC. The V and J genes are TRBV28 and TRBJ2-1; tentatively, D is TRBD2 (6 bases). This CDR3 spans 15 amino acids. Germline V CDR1 and CDR2: MDHEN, SYDVKM. Trimming stripped 8 bases from V and 9 bases from J, with 23 bases between. Full variable domain (rest looked up from reference TRBV28 and TRBJ2-1): DVKVTQSSRYLVKRTGEKVFLECVQDMDHENMFWYRQDPGLGLRLIYFSYDVKMKEKGDIPEGYSVSREKKERFSLILESASTNQTSMYLCASLIRGSRSGEQFFGPGTRLTVL.

The CDR3 sequence is CASSYRGRDTEAFF. Written as DNA, the CDR3 is TGTGCCAGCAGTTATCGGGGGCGCGACACTGAAGCTTTCTTT. The chain has TRBV6-5 and TRBJ1-1; D may be TRBD1 (6 bases). The CDR3 runs 14 residues. V shed 3 bases and J shed 3 bases, with 11 bases lying between them. Germline V gene lookup returns CDR1 MNHEY and CDR2 SVGAGI.

This clone is labeled medium-sized (0.01 to 0.1%). The gene calls are TRBV5-1 and TRBJ2-2; D possibly corresponds to TRBD2 (7 bases). CDR1 and CDR2 from the germline V gene are SGHRS and YFSETQ. V was trimmed by 3 bases and J by 6 bases, leaving 15 bases between them. This CDR3 is built from 15 residues. The CDR3 coding sequence is TGCGCCAGCAGCTCGTGGCGGGGGCCGGCCGGGGAGCTGTTTTTT. Protein product: CASSSWRGPAGELFF. The variable domain in full, completed from reference TRBV5-1 and TRBJ2-2, reads KAGVTQTPRYLIKTRGQQVTLSCSPISGHRSVSWYQQTPGQGLQFLFEYFSETQRNKGNFPGRFSGRQFSNSRSEMNVSTLELGDSALYLCASSSWRGPAGELFFGEGSRLTVL.

This clone occurred a few times. V is TRBV28 and J is TRBJ2-3; TRBD2 matches 7 bases. Per the germline V gene, CDR1 is MDHEN and CDR2 is SYDVKM. After removal of 3 bases from V and 2 bases from J, the junction contained 14 bases not matched to a gene. The CDR3 consists of 18 residues. The CDR3 here is CASSLSPASGRNTDTQYF. The CDR3 nucleotides are TGTGCCAGCAGTTTGAGTCCTGCGTCCGGGAGGAACACAGATACGCAGTATTTT.

The V and J genes are TRBV27 and TRBJ2-7; TRBD2 matches 8 bases. Germline V gene lookup returns CDR1 MNHEY and CDR2 SMNVEV (reference sequence). V lost 4 bases, J lost 4 bases, and 6 bases stayed unmatched. CDR3 length: 14 residues. CDR3 coding DNA: TGTGCCAGCAGTTCCGCGGGAGGCAGGTACGAGCAGTACTTC. Translating gives CASSSAGGRYEQYF.

This chain joins TRBV25-1 and TRBJ2-2; D gene uncertain. Trimming took 8 bases from V and 6 from J, leaving 10 bases between them. This CDR3 contains 12 residues. Germline assignment: CDR1 MGHDK and CDR2 SYGVNS. CDR3 protein: CASSFGAGELFF. The CDR3 DNA is TGTGCCAGCTCCTTTGGAGCCGGGGAGCTGTTTTTT.

The V call is TRBV7-9, the J call TRBJ2-2; D is undetermined. Trimming took off 5 bases at V and 0 bases at J, with 4 bases between the two ends. The length of the CDR3 is 13 residues. Looked up from germline, CDR1 is SEHNR and CDR2 is FQNEAQ (reference sequence). CDR3 sequence reads: CASSDTNTGELFF. Written as DNA, the CDR3 is TGTGCCAGCAGCGACACGAACACCGGGGAGCTGTTTTTT. Variable domain in full (rest from reference TRBV7-9 and TRBJ2-2): DTGVSQNPRHKITKRGQNVTFRCDPISEHNRLYWYRQTLGQGPEFLTYFQNEAQLEKSRLLSDRFSAERPKGSFSTLEIQRTEQGDSAMYLCASSDTNTGELFFGEGSRLTVL.

The V gene is TRBV6-1, the J gene TRBJ2-1, with unresolved D. V lost 8 bases and J lost 6, with 17 bases in between. The germline CDR1 and CDR2 sequences are MNHNS and SASEGT. The CDR3 totals 14 residues. For the CDR3, the DNA is TGTGCCAGCCCTAGTATAGGCGCGAGCAATGAGCAGTTCTTC. This gives the protein CASPSIGASNEQFF.

V usage is TRBV21-1 and J usage is TRBJ1-1. TRBV21-1 corresponds to a pseudogene. The CDR3 is 13 amino acids. The CDR3 sequence: CASSKAENTEAFF. CDR3 bases: TGTGCCAGCAGCAAAGCGGAGAACACTGAAGCTTTCTTT.